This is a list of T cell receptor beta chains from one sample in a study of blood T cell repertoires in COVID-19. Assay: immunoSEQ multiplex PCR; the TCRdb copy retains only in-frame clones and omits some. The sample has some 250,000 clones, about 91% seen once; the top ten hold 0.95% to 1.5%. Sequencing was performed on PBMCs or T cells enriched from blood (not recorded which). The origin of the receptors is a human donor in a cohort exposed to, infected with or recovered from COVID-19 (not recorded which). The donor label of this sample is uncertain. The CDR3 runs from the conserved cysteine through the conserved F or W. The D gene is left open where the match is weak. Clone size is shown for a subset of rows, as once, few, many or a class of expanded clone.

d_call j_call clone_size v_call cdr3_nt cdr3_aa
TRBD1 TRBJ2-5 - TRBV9 TGTGCCAGCACCGTGGGGACAGGGGGCCGGGAGACCCAGTACTTC CASTVGTGGRETQYF
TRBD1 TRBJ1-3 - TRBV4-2 TGTGCCAGCAGCCAGCGCAACCACAGGGGGCAGGAAAACACCATATATTTT CASSQRNHRGQENTIYF
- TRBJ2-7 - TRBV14 TGTGCCAGCAGCGCCGGGACATACGACTCCTACGAGCAGTACTTC CASSAGTYDSYEQYF
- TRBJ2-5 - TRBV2 TGTGCCAGCAGTTCCGTTTTGACCGCCGGCGGGACCCAGTACTTC CASSSVLTAGGTQYF
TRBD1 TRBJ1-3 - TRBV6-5 TGTGCCAGCAGTCGAGACAGGGGCTCTGGAAACACCATATATTTT CASSRDRGSGNTIYF
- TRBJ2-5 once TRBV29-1 TGCAGCGTTGAAATCGGGAATCCTCAAGAGACCCAGTACTTC CSVEIGNPQETQYF
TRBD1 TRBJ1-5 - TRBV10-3 TGTGCCATCAGTGAGGGTCGGGGGACAGCGAATCAGCCCCAGCATTTT CAISEGRGTANQPQHF
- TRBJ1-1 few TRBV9 TGTGCCAGCAGCGATCTAAGTGCGGGCGGTACTGTGAACACTGAAGCTTTCTTT CASSDLSAGGTVNTEAFF
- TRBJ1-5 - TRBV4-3 TGCGCCAGCAGCCAAGACAGGTATCAGCCCCAGCATTTT CASSQDRYQPQHF
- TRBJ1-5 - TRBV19 TGTGCCAGCACTAACAGGGGCAATCAGCCCCAGCATTTT CASTNRGNQPQHF
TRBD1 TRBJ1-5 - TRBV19 TGTGCCAGTAGTCAAGGACAGGGGGCTCTCCAGCCCCAGCATTTT CASSQGQGALQPQHF
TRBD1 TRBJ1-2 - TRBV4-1 TGCGCCAGCAGCCTATTTTCGCGTCCGAGGGGACAGGGGGCGCGGAGCTATGGCTACACCTTC CASSLFSRPRGQGARSYGYTF
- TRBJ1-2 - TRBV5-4 TGTGCCAGCAGCTTGGACAGGCGCTATGGCTACACCTTC CASSLDRRYGYTF
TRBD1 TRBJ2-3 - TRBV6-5 TGTGCCAGCAGTTACTCGGGACAGTACACAGATACGCAGTATTTT CASSYSGQYTDTQYF
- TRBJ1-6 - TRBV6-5 TGTGCCAGCAGTTACTTCACAGAGTCGAATTCACCCCTCCACTTT CASSYFTESNSPLHF
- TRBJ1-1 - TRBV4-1 TGCGCCAGCAGCCAAGGACGATGGGGCCGGTCGACCGCTTTCTTT CASSQGRWGRSTAFF
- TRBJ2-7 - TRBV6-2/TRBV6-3 TGTGCCAGCAGTACCCCCGAGGCCGGAACCTACGAGCAGTACTTC CASSTPEAGTYEQYF
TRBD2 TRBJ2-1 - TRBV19 TGTGCCAGTAGTATTTCAAGCGGGGGAAACAATGAGCAGTTCTTC CASSISSGGNNEQFF
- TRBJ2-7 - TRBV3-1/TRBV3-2 TGTGCCAGCAGCCGTGCTTCGGGGGACTACGAGCAGTACTTC CASSRASGDYEQYF
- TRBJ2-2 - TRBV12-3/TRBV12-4 TGTGCCAGCAGTCCCTCGGACACCGGGGAGCTGTTTTTT CASSPSDTGELFF
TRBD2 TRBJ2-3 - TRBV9 TGTGCCAGCAGCGTAGGACTAGCGGGTGGGTCAGATACGCAGTATTTT CASSVGLAGGSDTQYF
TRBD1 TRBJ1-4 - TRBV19 TGTGCCAGTAGTAGCCCGGGACAGGGAAGGGAAAAACTGTTTTTT CASSSPGQGREKLFF
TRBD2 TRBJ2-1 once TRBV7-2 TGTGCCAGCAGCGTAGCGGGGGGTAGGAATGAGCAGTTCTTC CASSVAGGRNEQFF
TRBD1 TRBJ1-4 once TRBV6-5 TGTGCCAGCAGCAACAGACAGGGGGATGAAAAACTGTTTTTT CASSNRQGDEKLFF
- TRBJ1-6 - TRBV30 TGTGCCTGGACTGGGGGGAGCTCCTATAATTCACCCCTCCACTTT CAWTGGSSYNSPLHF
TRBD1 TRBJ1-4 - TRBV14 TGTGCCAGCAGCCAGGACAGGGGGCTTAATGAAAAACTGTTTTTT CASSQDRGLNEKLFF
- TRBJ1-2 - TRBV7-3 TGTGCCAGCAGCTTGAGCGGGGAGGGCGGCTACACCTTC CASSLSGEGGYTF
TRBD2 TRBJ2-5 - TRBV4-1 TGCGCCAGCAGCCATCGACTAGCGGGGCAAGAGACCCAGTACTTC CASSHRLAGQETQYF
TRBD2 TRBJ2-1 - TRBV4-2 TGTGCCAGCACCTCCTTAGCGGGGGCCTACAATGAGCAGTTCTTC CASTSLAGAYNEQFF
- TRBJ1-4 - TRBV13 TGTGCCAGCAGCTTTGGCGGGGTCGGTGAAAAACTGTTTTTT CASSFGGVGEKLFF
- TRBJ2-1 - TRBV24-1 TGTGCCACCAGGGGGAGGGGACAAGCCCACAATGAGCAGTTCTTC CATRGRGQAHNEQFF
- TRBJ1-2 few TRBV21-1 TGTGCCAGCAGCAAAGCCGGGACTCCATATGGCTACACCTTC CASSKAGTPYGYTF
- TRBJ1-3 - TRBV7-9 TGTGCCAGCAGCCATCCGACAGTCTCTGGAAACACCATATATTTT CASSHPTVSGNTIYF
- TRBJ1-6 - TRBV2 TGTGCCAGCTGGAGATCACCCTATAATTCACCCCTCCACTTT CASWRSPYNSPLHF
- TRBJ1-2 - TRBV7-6 TGTGCCAGCAGCTCAACCGCAGGGGTGCGAAGCTATGGCTACACCTTC CASSSTAGVRSYGYTF
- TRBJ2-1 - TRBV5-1 TGCGCCAGCAGCTCGGTACTAGGACCCTCCTACAATGAGCAGTTCTTC CASSSVLGPSYNEQFF
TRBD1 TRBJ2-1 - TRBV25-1 TGTGCCAGCAGTGACGCCATGACCCGGGACAGGGACAATGAGCAGTTCTTC CASSDAMTRDRDNEQFF
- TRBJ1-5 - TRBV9 TGTGCCAGCAGCGTCGGCGGGAATAGCAATCAGCCCCAGCATTTT CASSVGGNSNQPQHF
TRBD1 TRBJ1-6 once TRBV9 TGTGCCAGCAGCGTAGTAGTGGGACAGGGGGGATCACCCCTCCACTTT CASSVVVGQGGSPLHF
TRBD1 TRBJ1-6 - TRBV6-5 TGTGCCAGCAGTTCCTTGGGACAGGGTACGGGTTCACCCCTCCACTTT CASSSLGQGTGSPLHF
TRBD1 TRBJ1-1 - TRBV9 TGTGCCAGCAGCCCTCCCGGGACAGGGGGTTTCACTGAAGCTTTCTTT CASSPPGTGGFTEAFF
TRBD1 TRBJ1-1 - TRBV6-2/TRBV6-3 TGTGCCAGCAGTCCACAGGGGGCTCGGACTGAAGCTTTCTTT CASSPQGARTEAFF
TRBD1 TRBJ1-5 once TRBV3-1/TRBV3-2 TGTGCCAGCAGCCAAGATATGCAGGGGGTAGGTCAGCCCCAGCATTTT CASSQDMQGVGQPQHF
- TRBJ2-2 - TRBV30 TGTGCCTGGAGCCGACCAGGGGCCGGGGAGCTGTTTTTT CAWSRPGAGELFF
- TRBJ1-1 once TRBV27 TGTGCCAGCAGTCCCCATCTGAACACTGAAGCTTTCTTT CASSPHLNTEAFF
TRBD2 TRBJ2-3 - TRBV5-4 TGTGCCAGCAGCCCGACCCTAGGCGGGGGGGTACGCACAGATACGCAGTATTTT CASSPTLGGGVRTDTQYF
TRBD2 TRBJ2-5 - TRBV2 TGTGCCAGCAGTGCTAGCGGGGGGGGAGAGACCCAGTACTTC CASSASGGGETQYF
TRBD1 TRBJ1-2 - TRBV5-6 TGTGCCAGCAGCGGGACAGGGGCCCATTATGGCTACACCTTC CASSGTGAHYGYTF
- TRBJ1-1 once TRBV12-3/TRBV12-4 TGTGCCAGCAGTTTTGGCTCGAACACTGAAGCTTTCTTT CASSFGSNTEAFF
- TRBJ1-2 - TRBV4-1 TGCGCCAGCAGCCAAGAGTGGACAGCTAACTATGGCTACACCTTC CASSQEWTANYGYTF
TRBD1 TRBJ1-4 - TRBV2 TGTGCCACCGGCAGGGGGAGAACAACTAATGAAAAACTGTTTTTT CATGRGRTTNEKLFF
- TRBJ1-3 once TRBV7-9 TGTGCCAGCAGCCCATCCGGGGGGGGAAACACCATATATTTT CASSPSGGGNTIYF